This entry concerns a single T cell receptor beta chain. The germline V gene encodes CDR1 KGHSH and CDR2 LQKENI. The V end lost 5 bases, the J end lost 0 bases, and 11 bases lay between the germline ends. The CDR3 runs to 14 residues. Method: immunoSEQ multiplex PCR; TCRdb's copy keeps in-frame clones and lacks some. In the table there are around 14,000 clones, roughly 90% of which are singletons. The data were taken from a study of PD-L1 blockade in urothelial cancer. Study overall: From 2014, patients received atezolizumab, given as 1,200 mg intravenously every 3 weeks. Prior chemotherapy regimens per patient numbered 0 to 3. Analyzed time points were 3 weeks (second dose) and 6 weeks after therapy began. Each blood sample yielded a median of approximately 140,000 T cells.

Material: PBMCs, obtained around atezolizumab (anti-PD-L1) treatment. The TCR was taken from a man aged 70-80 years with urothelial cancer. The J gene is TRBJ2-7, the V gene TRBV18; tentative D call: TRBD2 (6 bases). DNA of the CDR3: TGTGCCAGCTCATCGGGACTGAGCTCCTACGAGCAGTACTTC. Residues: CASSSGLSSYEQYF.